This record covers a single TCR beta chain. The data are from a study of technical replicates of blood from a handful of donors. Germline loops: CDR1 LNHDA, CDR2 SQIVND (reference sequence). V lost 6 bases and J lost 3; bases outside the gene matches: 9. This CDR3 has 15 residues. Assay: immunoSEQ multiplex PCR; the TCRdb copy retains only in-frame clones and omits some. The sample lists some 77,000 clones, 80% to 90% occurring once. Sequenced: PBMCs. The sequence was collected from a human donor in good health. Some clones in this sample may be carry-over from other donors' samples. The chain joins TRBV19 to TRBJ2-7; 9 bases fit TRBD1. This CDR3 is CASSHPGQGFYEQYF. DNA of the CDR3: TGTGCCAGTAGCCATCCGGGACAGGGTTTCTACGAGCAGTACTTC. Full variable domain (remainder filled in from reference TRBV19 and TRBJ2-7): DGGITQSPKYLFRKEGQNVTLSCEQNLNHDAMYWYRQDPGQGLRLIYYSQIVNDFQKGDIAEGYSVSREKKESFPLTVTSAQKNPTAFYLCASSHPGQGFYEQYFGPGTRLTVT.